This TCR beta chain is drawn from a study of Ad26.COV2.S vaccination and SARS-CoV-2 variants. Points from the study as a whole: The study found similar non-spike TCR breadth in vaccine and placebo recipients. Vaccine recipients posted higher spike-specific TCR breadth than their placebo counterparts.

Using immunoSEQ multiplex PCR, the repertoire was profiled, and TCRdb retains in-frame clones only, with some absent. The sample includes over 110,000 clones, about nine tenths of them seen just once. Concerning this clone itself: Its antigen is not identified.

CDR1 and CDR2 (germline): SNHLY, FYNNEI. This CDR3 contains 12 residues. The V gene lost 11 bases and the J gene lost 3 bases, with 11 bases spanning the gap. The sequencing used peripheral blood, collected after recovery from COVID-19. The clonotype comes from a human donor who had recovered from COVID-19. The chain joins TRBV2 to TRBJ1-3; maybe TRBD1 (6 bases). This chain's CDR3 is CAQGLFGNTIYF. CDR3 DNA: TGTGCCCAGGGGCTTTTTGGAAACACCATATATTTT.